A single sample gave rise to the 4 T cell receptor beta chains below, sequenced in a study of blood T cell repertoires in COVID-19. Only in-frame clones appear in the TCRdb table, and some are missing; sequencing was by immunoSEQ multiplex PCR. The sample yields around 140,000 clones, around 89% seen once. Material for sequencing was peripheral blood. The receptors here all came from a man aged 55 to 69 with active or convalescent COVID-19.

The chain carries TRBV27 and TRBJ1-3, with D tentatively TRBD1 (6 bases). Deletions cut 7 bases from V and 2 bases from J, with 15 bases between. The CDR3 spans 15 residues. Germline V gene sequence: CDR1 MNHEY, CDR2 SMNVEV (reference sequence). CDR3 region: CASTPGTFAGNTIYF. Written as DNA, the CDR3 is TGTGCCAGCACCCCCGGGACATTCGCTGGAAACACCATATATTTT.

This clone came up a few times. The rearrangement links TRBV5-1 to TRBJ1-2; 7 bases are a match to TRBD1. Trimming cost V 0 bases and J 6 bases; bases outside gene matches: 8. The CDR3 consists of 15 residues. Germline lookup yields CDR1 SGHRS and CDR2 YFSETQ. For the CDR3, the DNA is TGCGCCAGCAGCTTGGAACAGGGGACGACGAATGGCTACACCTTC. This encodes CASSLEQGTTNGYTF.

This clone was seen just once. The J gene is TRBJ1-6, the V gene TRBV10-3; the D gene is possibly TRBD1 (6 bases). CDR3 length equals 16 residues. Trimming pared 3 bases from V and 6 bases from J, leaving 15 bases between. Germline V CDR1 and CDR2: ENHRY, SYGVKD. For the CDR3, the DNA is TGTGCCATCAGTGAAGAGGGGGGGCAAAGTAATTCACCCCTCCACTTT. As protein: CAISEEGGQSNSPLHF.

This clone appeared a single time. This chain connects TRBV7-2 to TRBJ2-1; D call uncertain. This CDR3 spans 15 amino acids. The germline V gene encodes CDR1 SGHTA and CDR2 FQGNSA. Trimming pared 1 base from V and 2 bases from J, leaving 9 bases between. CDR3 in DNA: TGTGCCAGCAGCTTAGACCAGAACGCCTACAATGAGCAGTTCTTC. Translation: CASSLDQNAYNEQFF.